The present T cell receptor beta chain was sequenced within a study of cytomegalovirus exposure and HLA in healthy donors. The study's findings and limits: A later analysis appeared to link common viral pathogens to several of the most significant clusters.

Details on this clone: What it binds is not known.

The PCR used 60 Vbeta and 13 Jbeta primers. In the authors' methods: An analysis performed later counted 72 million or so unique TCR beta chains (approximately 10 million of them shared). Here immunoSEQ multiplex PCR was the method, and the copy in TCRdb shows in-frame clones only, minus some. D and trimming were read from the DNA, whereas the V and J calls and clone size are those reported in that table. The sample holds 90,000 to 110,000 clones; 69% are singletons and the top ten take 5% to 7%. CDR3 length: 14 amino acids. V was trimmed by 5 bases and J by 1 base, leaving 11 bases between them. Germline V gives CDR1 SGHTA, CDR2 FQGNSA.

Input material: PBMCs. V is TRBV7-2 and J is TRBJ1-1; D may be TRBD1 (5 bases). This TCR was recovered from a woman in her seventies in good health and CMV-seropositive. The CDR3 spells CASSPDRANTEAFF. In DNA, the CDR3 is TGTGCCAGCAGCCCCGACAGAGCGAACACTGAAGCTTTCTTT.